This passage covers 23 T cell receptor beta chains from one sample sequenced in a study of spatial heterogeneity in lung cancer. Findings and limits, study-wide: Tumors with more nonsynonymous mutations had more expanded intratumoral alpha and beta TCRs.

From the 5' RACE reads, TCRdb called clonotypes with MiXCR, one entry per CDR3 protein. Altogether almost 7,000 distinct CDR3 sequences are present, approximately 14% being singletons, with the ten largest covering 8% to 10%. Noted time point: sample taken at primary tumor resection. Their cognate antigens are unknown. Source: lung tumor tissue, taken at surgery. The origin of the receptors is a male donor with early-stage non-small cell lung cancer.

This clonotype is deemed medium-sized. This beta chain turned up in a library designed for alpha chains; as an off-target read, its abundance says little. This CDR3 reads CAISESANQNTEAFF. As DNA, the CDR3 is TGTGCCATCAGTGAGTCGGCGAACCAGAACACTGAAGCTTTCTTT. The genes are TRBV10-3 and TRBJ1-1; no clear D gene. V gave up 0 bases and J gave up 1 base, with 9 bases separating them. CDR1 is ENHRY and CDR2 is SYGVKD in the germline V gene. CDR3 size: 15 residues.

About this clonotype itself: This beta chain was picked up by a library intended for alpha chains and is off target, so its count carries little meaning. The chain links TRBV28 to TRBJ2-5, with 8 nucleotides matching TRBD1. V was clipped by 7 bases and J by 1 base; unmatched bases: 2. Germline CDR1 MDHEN, CDR2 SYDVKM. The length of the CDR3 is 13 residues. The CDR3 reads CASTTGAQETQYF. The CDR3 DNA follows: TGTGCCAGCACGACAGGGGCCCAAGAGACCCAGTACTTC.

This clonotype was seen many times. The library was prepared for alpha chains; this beta chain is a stray read, so its frequency means little. This CDR3 reads CASSSRGSGRAHNEQFF. CDR3 nucleotide sequence: TGTGCCAGCAGCTCCCGGGGTAGCGGGAGAGCTCACAATGAGCAGTTCTTC. This chain connects TRBV11-3 to TRBJ2-1; 9 nucleotides align to TRBD2. V was clipped by 4 bases and J by 5 bases; unmatched bases: 12. Germline lookup yields CDR1 SGHNT and CDR2 YENEEA. The CDR3 contains 17 residues.

By share, this clonotype counts as medium-sized. This beta chain is an unintended read in a library built for alpha chains; its size means little. This chain joins TRBV6-1 and TRBJ2-5, with 7 bases matching TRBD1. V shed 5 bases and J 3 bases; nucleotides not matched to a gene: 12. CDR3 length equals 16 residues. Germline V gives CDR1 MNHNS, CDR2 SASEGT. The CDR3, as DNA: TGTGCCAGCAGTAAGCATCTAGCCGGGACAGAAGAGACCCAGTACTTC. It yields the protein CASSKHLAGTEETQYF.

Of note for this clonotype: The library was built for alpha chains, so this beta chain is an off-target read and its size means little. The chain combines TRBV25-1 with TRBJ2-7; D is possibly TRBD1 (5 bases). V was pared by 3 bases and J by 1 base, with 10 bases between. This CDR3 comprises 14 residues. The V gene's germline CDR1 is MGHDK and CDR2 SYGVNS. CDR3 nucleotide sequence: TGTGCCAGCAGTGACGTGACAGAGTCCTACGAGCAGTACTTC. It yields the protein CASSDVTESYEQYF.

Of note for this clonotype: This beta chain is an unintended read in a library built for alpha chains; its size means little. The chain has TRBV29-1 and TRBJ2-1, with 9 bases matching TRBD2. The CDR3 is 13 residues long. With V trimmed by 7 bases and J by 6 bases, 7 bases remained unmatched. Germline V gives CDR1 SQVTM, CDR2 ANQGSEA. The CDR3 DNA sequence: TGCAGCGCTATTCGGCGGGAGGGCAATGAGCAGTTCTTC. Amino acids: CSAIRREGNEQFF.

By share, this clonotype counts as medium-sized. The library was designed around alpha chains, so this beta chain is a stray read whose abundance carries little weight. The rearrangement links TRBV10-3 to TRBJ2-1; 14 bases match TRBD2. V shed 6 bases and J 9 bases; nucleotides not matched to a gene: 4. The CDR3 contains 14 residues. CDR1 ENHRY and CDR2 SYGVKD come from the germline V gene. The CDR3 here is CAIRGLAGEGEQFF. The CDR3 DNA is TGTGCCATCAGGGGACTAGCGGGAGAGGGTGAGCAGTTCTTC.

By sample share, this clonotype is medium-sized. This beta chain is an unintended read in a library built for alpha chains; its size means little. The V gene is TRBV29-1, the J gene TRBJ1-2; a weak D match, TRBD1 (5 bases). V was cut by 6 bases and J by 6 bases, with 8 bases left in between. Germline lookup yields CDR1 SQVTM and CDR2 ANQGSEA. The CDR3 sequence is 10 residues long. The DNA of the CDR3 is TGCAGCGTGGGGGAGGATGGCTACACCTTC. Translated: CSVGEDGYTF.

Judged by abundance, this clonotype is medium-sized. Since it is a stray read in a library aimed at alpha chains, this beta chain has a size that is not meaningful. The chain combines TRBV6-1 with TRBJ1-2; D call uncertain. V shed 2 bases and J shed 0 bases, with 13 bases lying between them. This CDR3 spans 16 amino acids. Germline V gene sequence: CDR1 MNHNS, CDR2 SASEGT. CDR3 bases: TGTGCCAGCAGTGAAATTATAAAGACCGCTAACTATGGCTACACCTTC. This codes for CASSEIIKTANYGYTF.

This clonotype is medium-sized by share. This beta chain is an unintended read in a library built for alpha chains; its size means little. V and J are TRBV20-1 and TRBJ1-1; the D is unclear. The CDR3 has 14 amino acids. Germline loops: CDR1 DFQATT, CDR2 SNEGSKA (reference sequence). Trimming pared 6 bases from V and 3 bases from J, leaving 17 bases between. The CDR3 reads CSAFEWGRDTEAFF. Written as DNA, the CDR3 is TGCAGTGCATTCGAATGGGGTCGAGACACTGAAGCTTTCTTT.

This clonotype qualifies as medium-sized (0.01 to 0.1%). Within a library made for alpha chains, this beta chain is off target, and its count is uninformative. The chain carries TRBV30 and TRBJ2-3; possibly TRBD2 for D (5 bases). The CDR3 contains 16 residues. The V end lost 1 base, the J end lost 0 bases, and 14 bases lay between the germline ends. The germline CDR1 and CDR2 sequences are GTSNPN and SVGIG (reference sequence). The CDR3 sequence: CAWSGLEAGSTDTQYF. In DNA, the CDR3 is TGTGCCTGGAGTGGTCTGGAGGCAGGTAGCACAGATACGCAGTATTTT.

There are a few counts of this clonotype. Being off target in a library aimed at alpha chains, this beta chain has a size of little meaning. The chain recombines TRBV7-8 with TRBJ1-2, with no clear D. Germline V CDR1 and CDR2: SGHVS, FQNEAQ. V gave up 5 bases and J gave up 2 bases, with 15 bases separating them. The CDR3 runs to 15 residues. CDR3 nucleotides: TGTGCCAGCAGCCCACGGACGGCTAGAAACTATGGCTACACCTTC. Amino acid sequence: CASSPRTARNYGYTF. The complete variable domain, with remaining parts taken from reference TRBV7-8 and TRBJ1-2, reads GAGVSQSPRYKVAKRGQDVALRCDPISGHVSLFWYQQALGQGPEFLTYFQNEAQLDKSGLPSDRFFAERPEGSVSTLKIQRTQQEDSAVYLCASSPRTARNYGYTFGSGTRLTVV.

Of note for this clonotype: This beta chain slipped into a library made for alpha chains as a stray read, so its size is not meaningful. V is TRBV7-2 and J is TRBJ1-6; 10 nucleotides align to TRBD1. Trimming at V came to 6 bases and at J to 12 bases, leaving 5 bases not matched to a gene. This CDR3 contains 13 residues. CDR1 SGHTA and CDR2 FQGNSA come from the germline V gene. CDR3 DNA: TGTGCCAGCAGATTGACAGGGGGCAAACCCCTCCACTTT. It codes for CASRLTGGKPLHF.

This clonotype was recorded at least ten times. For a library built for alpha chains, this beta chain is a stray read; little rests on its size. This chain joins TRBV6-2 or TRBV6-3 and TRBJ2-1; D call uncertain. The germline gives CDR1 MNHEY, CDR2 SVGEGT. V was clipped by 4 bases and J by 7 bases, with 11 bases between them. This CDR3 is built from 13 residues. In DNA, the CDR3 is TGTGCCAGCAGTTTAATAAGAGGAAATGAGCAGTTCTTC. It specifies CASSLIRGNEQFF.

This clonotype has only a few counts. For a library built for alpha chains, this beta chain is a stray read; little rests on its size. J is TRBJ2-5 and V is TRBV6-6; perhaps TRBD1 as D (6 bases). Germline assignment: CDR1 MNHNY and CDR2 SVGAGI (reference sequence). CDR3 length: 12 amino acids. V lost 6 bases to trimming and J lost 5 bases, with 10 bases between them. CDR3 DNA: TGTGCCAGCAGGACAGGCTGGGAGACCCAGTACTTC. It encodes CASRTGWETQYF.

This clonotype appeared many times. In a library made to pick up alpha chains, this beta chain is a stray read with a size that means little. This rearrangement joins TRBV4-2 to TRBJ2-1; 8 nucleotides line up with TRBD2. V lost 4 bases to trimming and J lost 7 bases; unmatched junction nucleotides: 3. There are 13 residues in the CDR3. Germline-derived CDR1 and CDR2 are LGHNA and YNFKEQ. CDR3 DNA: TGTGCCAGCAGCCTAAGCGGGAGAAATGAGCAGTTCTTC. Protein sequence: CASSLSGRNEQFF.

This clonotype has ten or more counts. A library made for alpha chains picked up this beta chain off target, so its size means little. The gene calls are TRBV29-1 and TRBJ2-7; TRBD2 matches at 12 bases. The CDR3 sequence is 15 residues long. V shed 4 bases, J shed 10 bases, and the junction held 14 bases outside the gene matches. CDR1 is SQVTM and CDR2 is ANQGSEA in the germline V gene. This chain's CDR3 is CSVVGPTSGRVRQYF. The CDR3 region has the DNA TGCAGCGTTGTAGGTCCGACTAGCGGGAGAGTACGCCAGTACTTC.

This clonotype was seen repeatedly, ten times or more. Since the library was made to target alpha chains, this beta chain is a stray read and its abundance is not meaningful. This chain connects TRBV2 to TRBJ1-2; perhaps TRBD1 as D (5 bases). CDR3 size: 13 residues. CDR1 SNHLY and CDR2 FYNNEI come from the germline V gene. V was trimmed by 6 bases and J by 8 bases, leaving 16 bases between them. The CDR3 DNA reads TGTGCCAGCAGCGGAGGGACTCGTGAAGGCTACACCTTC. Its protein product is CASSGGTREGYTF.

At least ten counts were recorded for this clonotype. Because this beta chain is a stray read in a library intended to capture alpha chains, its abundance should not be given much weight. The chain couples TRBV12-3 or TRBV12-4 to TRBJ1-1; D remains unclear. The CDR3 is 14 residues long. Trimming took off 3 bases at V and 4 bases at J, with 12 bases between the two ends. DNA of the CDR3: TGTGCCAGCAGTTTGGGCGCTCGAGGCACTGAAGCTTTCTTT. This translates into CASSLGARGTEAFF.

This clonotype has just a few counts. Because this beta chain is a stray read in a library intended to capture alpha chains, its abundance should not be given much weight. The chain carries TRBV20-1 and TRBJ1-4, with D uncertain. Trimming removed 3 bases at V and 0 bases at J, with 11 bases between. Germline-derived CDR1 and CDR2 are DFQATT and SNEGSKA (reference sequence). This CDR3 has 15 residues. CDR3: CSASKGSTTNEKLFF. Written as DNA, the CDR3 is TGCAGTGCTAGTAAGGGATCCACAACTAATGAAAAACTGTTTTTT.

This clonotype appeared many times. The library was designed around alpha chains, so this beta chain is a stray read whose abundance carries little weight. The chain combines TRBV6-1 with TRBJ1-1; D is unclear. Trimming took off 5 bases at V and 1 base at J, with 17 bases between the two ends. The CDR3 is made up of 16 amino acids. Germline assignment: CDR1 MNHNS and CDR2 SASEGT. DNA for the CDR3: TGTGCCAGCAGTCCTCCCTTTTTGTCCGGGAACACTGAAGCTTTCTTT. Residues: CASSPPFLSGNTEAFF.

In this sample, this clonotype turned up many times. The library was prepared for alpha chains; this beta chain is a stray read, so its frequency means little. J is TRBJ1-5 and V is TRBV19, with a weak D call TRBD1 (5 bases). The CDR3 sequence is 14 residues long. Germline-derived CDR1 and CDR2 are LNHDA and SQIVND (reference sequence). The V end lost 5 bases, the J end lost 5 bases, and 13 bases lay between the germline ends. CDR3 residues: CASSAETAYQPQHF. The CDR3 nucleotides are TGTGCCAGTAGTGCCGAGACAGCTTATCAGCCCCAGCATTTT.

This clonotype was recorded many times. This beta chain is an unintended read in a library built for alpha chains; its size means little. This rearrangement joins TRBV5-6 to TRBJ2-1, with 9 bases lining up with TRBD2. The CDR3 length is 15 residues. J gave up 4 bases and V 2 bases, and 4 bases lay outside the gene matches. Germline V CDR1 and CDR2: SGHDT, YYEEEE. CDR3 nucleotide sequence: TGTGCCAGCAGCTTTCGTCTAGCGGGGTACAATGAGCAGTTCTTC. Translated: CASSFRLAGYNEQFF.